In this sample, the clone carrying this T cell receptor beta chain turned up a few times. The data stem from a study of blood T cell repertoires in COVID-19. The overall study: Acute-phase and convalescent COVID-19 samples originated in the United States, Italy and Spain. Nucleic acid was either cDNA or gDNA, and it came from T cells, B-cell-depleted T cells, or PBMCs.

Germline V gives CDR1 SNHLY, CDR2 FYNNEI. The CDR3 runs to 14 residues. Trimming took 6 bases from V and 4 from J; bases not matched to a gene: 4. The cohort comprised adults aged roughly 18 to 90 years residing in approximately 25 US areas. Grouping used clinical history reported by participants in a survey and questionnaire. Produced via immunoSEQ multiplex PCR; TCRdb's table is partial and in-frame only. The table has fewer than 600,000 clones, approximately 88% seen once; the top ten hold less than 2%. This receptor was taken from a woman in her forties who had recovered from COVID-19. The chain joins TRBV2 to TRBJ1-4, with TRBD1 identical over 8 bases. Sample: PBMCs or T cells enriched from blood (not recorded which). CDR3 nucleotide sequence: TGTGCCAGCAGCGCACAGGGGGTTAATGAAAAACTGTTTTTT. Amino acids: CASSAQGVNEKLFF.